This T cell receptor (beta chain) was profiled in a study of T-cell reconstitution after alpha-beta-depleted transplantation in children. The germline gives CDR1 LGHDT, CDR2 YNNKEL (reference sequence). Unmatched junction bases numbered 11, after V lost 1 base and J lost 7 bases. The CDR3 runs 17 residues. A library of TCRbeta sequences, prepared with unique molecular identifiers, was generated. Via MiXCR, TCRdb re-called the PCR reads, giving one row per CDR3 protein. The table records about 540,000 distinct CDR3 sequences, roughly 18% of them present only once. This TCR came from a human donor who donated a stem cell graft to a child with acute lymphoblastic leukemia. V usage is TRBV3-1 and J usage is TRBJ2-2, with 8 bases that match TRBD2. The source was PBMCs from the stem cell graft donor, collected from the stem cell graft. The CDR3 nucleotides read TGTGCCAGCAGCCAAGTCAGAGCAGCGGGAGCCATCGGGGAGCTGTTTTTT. Protein sequence: CASSQVRAAGAIGELFF.